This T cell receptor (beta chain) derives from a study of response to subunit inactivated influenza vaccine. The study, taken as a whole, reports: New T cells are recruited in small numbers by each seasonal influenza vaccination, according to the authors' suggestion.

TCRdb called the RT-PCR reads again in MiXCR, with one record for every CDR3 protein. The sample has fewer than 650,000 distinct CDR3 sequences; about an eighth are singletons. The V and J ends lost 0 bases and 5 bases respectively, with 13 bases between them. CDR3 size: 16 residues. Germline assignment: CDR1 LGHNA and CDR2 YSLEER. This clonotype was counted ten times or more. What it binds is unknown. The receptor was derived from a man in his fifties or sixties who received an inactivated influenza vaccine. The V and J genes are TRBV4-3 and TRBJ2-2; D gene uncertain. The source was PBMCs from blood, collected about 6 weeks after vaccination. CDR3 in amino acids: CASSQDRGPMTGELFF. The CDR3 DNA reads TGCGCCAGCAGCCAAGATAGAGGACCCATGACCGGGGAGCTGTTTTTT.